What follows are 32 T cell receptor beta chains derived from one specimen sequenced in a study of CD8+CD57+ T cells in acquired aplastic anemia. According to the study, genomic DNA was the template for TCR beta VDJ and CDR3 profiling. One entry per CDR3 protein results from TCRdb running MiXCR on the reads. The table shows under 200,000 distinct CDR3 sequences, with 60% to 70% occurring only once. The sequenced sample consisted of sorted CD4+, CD8+, or CD8+CD57+ T cells (not recorded which) from PBMCs. The receptors were gathered from a human donor in good health.

This clonotype was found many times. The chain employs TRBV20-1 and TRBJ2-5; D is perhaps TRBD1 or TRBD2 (5 bases each). Per the germline V gene, CDR1 is DFQATT and CDR2 is SNEGSKA (reference sequence). The CDR3 consists of 14 residues. V was shortened by 5 bases and J by 5 bases, with 18 bases between the two germline ends. CDR3 residues: CSASPDQGEETQYF. The CDR3 DNA sequence: TGCAGTGCTTCGCCCGACCAGGGAGAGGAGACCCAGTACTTC.

V usage is TRBV6-1 and J usage is TRBJ2-5; possibly TRBD2 for D (6 bases). V lost 4 bases, J lost 8 bases, and 20 bases lay in between. Looked up from germline, CDR1 is MNHNS and CDR2 is SASEGT. The length of the CDR3 is 15 residues. This CDR3 is CASSGGTPGGVTQYF. DNA of the CDR3: TGTGCCAGCAGTGGGGGGACTCCGGGTGGGGTTACCCAGTACTTC.

The chain is built from TRBV24-1 and TRBJ2-3; D remains ambiguous. V was trimmed by 10 bases and J by 5 bases, leaving 15 bases between them. Germline CDR1 KGHDR, CDR2 SFDVKD. This CDR3 is 13 amino acids long. CDR3 in amino acids: CATSFGLGDTQYF. In nucleotides, the CDR3 is TGTGCCACTAGCTTTGGTTTGGGAGATACGCAGTATTTT.

This clonotype was counted only a few times. The gene calls are TRBV20-1 and TRBJ2-5; 11 nucleotides line up with TRBD2. Germline V gene data show CDR1 as DFQATT and CDR2 as SNEGSKA (reference sequence). The CDR3 consists of 15 residues. Trimming removed 6 bases from V and 1 base from J; junction bases left unmatched: 7. CDR3: CSARTSGGFQETQYF. DNA for the CDR3: TGCAGTGCAAGAACTAGCGGGGGATTCCAAGAGACCCAGTACTTC.

The chain uses TRBV7-8 and TRBJ1-6; no reliable D call. CDR3 length: 12 amino acids. The germline V and J ends were trimmed by 1 base and 10 bases, with 5 bases remaining between them. Germline loops: CDR1 SGHVS, CDR2 FQNEAQ. CDR3 sequence: CASSLVESPLHF. The CDR3 coding sequence is TGTGCCAGCAGCTTAGTGGAGTCACCCCTCCACTTT.

V gene TRBV20-1 combines with J gene TRBJ2-7; TRBD1 might be the D (6 bases). Germline V gene sequence: CDR1 DFQATT, CDR2 SNEGSKA (reference sequence). The CDR3 is made up of 16 amino acids. Trimming removed 3 bases at V and 0 bases at J, with 18 bases between. The CDR3 spells CSASPIRGHLSYEQYF. The CDR3 nucleotides read TGCAGTGCTAGTCCCATTCGGGGACACCTCTCCTACGAGCAGTACTTC.

This clonotype has at least ten counts. The V call is TRBV3-1, the J call TRBJ2-7; D gene uncertain. The CDR3 extends over 14 amino acids. V lost 0 bases and J 6 bases, leaving 12 bases between the germline ends. The V gene's germline CDR1 is LGHDT and CDR2 YNNKEL (reference sequence). Here the CDR3 reads CASSQEVYVVEQYF. Written as DNA, the CDR3 is TGTGCCAGCAGCCAAGAGGTCTACGTCGTCGAGCAGTACTTC.

The chain's CDR3 is CASSSGAHAEAFF. For the CDR3, the DNA is TGTGCCAGCAGTTCGGGGGCCCACGCTGAAGCTTTCTTT. The chain employs TRBV12-3 or TRBV12-4 and TRBJ1-1; perhaps TRBD1 as D (6 bases). CDR3 length: 13 residues. V was shortened by 4 bases and J by 6 bases, with 12 bases between the two germline ends.

This clonotype was seen many times. Here the CDR3 reads CASTYYSGGDTEAFF. The DNA of the CDR3 is TGTGCCAGTACGTACTACTCAGGGGGGGACACTGAAGCTTTCTTT. The V call is TRBV19, the J call TRBJ1-1; TRBD1 matches 7 bases. J was trimmed by 3 bases and V by 7 bases; bases with no gene match: 11. Per germline, CDR1 LNHDA and CDR2 SQIVND (reference sequence). This CDR3 has 15 amino acids.

The chain recombines TRBV6-6 with TRBJ2-7; unclear D gene. This CDR3 has 12 amino acids. Germline CDR1 reads MNHNY; CDR2 reads SVGAGI (reference sequence). Deletions cut 9 bases from V and 1 base from J, with 10 bases between. The CDR3 here is CASSDGSYEQYF. In nucleotides, the CDR3 is TGTGCCAGTAGTGACGGTTCCTACGAGCAGTACTTC.

The chain joins TRBV6-1 to TRBJ2-7; 7 nucleotides line up with TRBD1. V lost 7 bases and J lost 4; bases outside the gene matches: 4. This CDR3 is built from 12 residues. Germline V gives CDR1 MNHNS, CDR2 SASEGT. The CDR3 spells CASKPQGYEQYF. In DNA, the CDR3 is TGTGCCAGCAAACCACAGGGGTACGAGCAGTACTTC.

The CDR3 DNA follows: TGTGCCACCAGCAGAGATAGGCCTGGAAACACCATATATTTT. Translated: CATSRDRPGNTIYF. The chain joins TRBV15 to TRBJ1-3; no firm D call. V lost 0 bases to trimming and J lost 2 bases, with 5 bases between them. Germline CDR1 is LNHNV and CDR2 is YYDKDF (reference sequence). CDR3 length equals 14 residues.

The rearrangement joins TRBV2 to TRBJ1-5; D gene ambiguous. The CDR3 is made up of 13 amino acids. Per germline, CDR1 SNHLY and CDR2 FYNNEI. The V end was cut by 7 bases, the J end by 4 bases, with 11 bases between. The CDR3 DNA is TGTGCCAGCATCGGAGGGTTAAATCAGCCCCAGCATTTT. Translation: CASIGGLNQPQHF.

CDR3 sequence (DNA): TGTGCCAGCAGCTTATATGCCCAGGCTGAAACCGGGGAGCTGTTTTTT. This codes for CASSLYAQAETGELFF. The rearrangement uses TRBV7-7 and TRBJ2-2; D is unclear. V lost 2 bases and J lost 5, with 15 bases in between. Germline CDR1 reads SSHAT; CDR2 reads FNYEAQ (reference sequence). This CDR3 has 16 residues. Looking up the rest from reference TRBV7-7 and TRBJ2-2 gives the full variable domain: GAGVSQSPRYKVTKRGQDVTLRCDPISSHATLYWYQQALGQGPEFLTYFNYEAQPDKSGLPSDRFSAERPEGSISTLTIQRTEQRDSAMYRCASSLYAQAETGELFFGEGSRLTVL.

The chain uses TRBV5-5 and TRBJ2-3; D is ambiguous. This CDR3 has 14 amino acids. Trimming took off 4 bases at V and 1 base at J, with 10 bases between the two ends. Germline V lookup: CDR1 SGHKS, CDR2 YYEKEE (reference sequence). The CDR3 nucleotides are TGTGCCAGCAGCCCCCGATACGGCACAGATACGCAGTATTTT. It yields the protein CASSPRYGTDTQYF.

This clonotype was counted at least ten times. The chain employs TRBV9 and TRBJ2-2, with TRBD2 matching over 10 bases. Germline V CDR1 and CDR2: SGDLS, YYNGEE. With 3 bases clipped from V and 8 bases from J, the junction kept 10 bases outside the gene matches. CDR3 length equals 16 residues. CDR3 amino acids: CASSAPGLALPGELFF. Written as DNA, the CDR3 is TGTGCCAGCAGCGCACCGGGACTAGCGCTCCCTGGGGAGCTGTTTTTT.

This clonotype occurred many times. The chain couples TRBV4-1 to TRBJ2-7, with 8 bases aligning to TRBD1. CDR1 is MGHRA, CDR2 YSYEKL, per germline. J was trimmed by 3 bases and V by 2 bases; bases with no gene match: 0. CDR3 length: 13 amino acids. This chain's CDR3 is CASSQTGGYEQYF. The CDR3 coding sequence is TGCGCCAGCAGCCAAACAGGGGGCTACGAGCAGTACTTC.

The chain employs TRBV2 and TRBJ1-2, with TRBD1 matching 9 bases. Germline V lookup: CDR1 SNHLY, CDR2 FYNNEI. The trim removed 7 bases at V and 8 bases at J, leaving 11 bases unmatched. The length of the CDR3 is 14 residues. The CDR3 sequence is CASKGLQGAGGYTF. As DNA, the CDR3 is TGTGCCAGCAAGGGCCTACAGGGGGCTGGGGGCTACACCTTC.

The rearrangement links TRBV7-2 to TRBJ1-2; the D gene is possibly TRBD1 (6 bases). V was pared by 1 base and J by 2 bases, with 8 bases between. The CDR3 extends over 14 amino acids. In germline, CDR1 is SGHTA, CDR2 FQGNSA. The DNA of the CDR3 is TGTGCCAGCAGCTTAGTCACAGGGAACTATGGCTACACCTTC. Its protein product is CASSLVTGNYGYTF.

The chain is built from TRBV2 and TRBJ2-2, with D possibly matching TRBD1 (6 bases). From germline, CDR1 is SNHLY and CDR2 FYNNEI. The CDR3 sequence is 13 residues long. With 10 bases removed from V and 9 bases from J, the gap between germline ends came to 18 bases. This CDR3 reads CATSQGVTRELFF. DNA for the CDR3: TGTGCCACTTCACAGGGAGTGACCAGGGAGCTGTTTTTT.

This clonotype has only one observation. This chain connects TRBV15 to TRBJ1-2; D ambiguous. CDR3 length: 14 residues. Looked up from germline, CDR1 is LNHNV and CDR2 is YYDKDF (reference sequence). The ends were cut back, 4 bases at V and 7 bases at J, with 16 bases in the middle. The DNA of the CDR3 is TGTGCCACCAGCATCCAGAGATATGAGGGTGGCTACACCTTC. This gives the protein CATSIQRYEGGYTF.

This chain connects TRBV20-1 to TRBJ2-3; D possibly corresponds to TRBD2 (6 bases). The CDR3 has 13 amino acids. Trimming pared 6 bases from V and 4 bases from J, leaving 14 bases between. Germline assignment: CDR1 DFQATT and CDR2 SNEGSKA (reference sequence). As DNA, the CDR3 is TGCAGTGCGCAAAGGCGGGGAGCAGATACGCAGTATTTT. The encoded protein is CSAQRRGADTQYF.

V and J are TRBV20-1 and TRBJ1-5; 8 nucleotides agree with TRBD1. The length of the CDR3 is 14 residues. The germline V gene has CDR1 DFQATT and CDR2 SNEGSKA (reference sequence). Germline trimming cut 2 bases from V and 6 bases from J; bases unmatched to any gene: 6. The CDR3 protein is CSARPGTGVQPQHF. The CDR3 nucleotides are TGCAGTGCTAGACCCGGGACAGGAGTTCAGCCCCAGCATTTT.

The V call is TRBV6-2 or TRBV6-3, the J call TRBJ2-7; TRBD1 matches at 9 bases. The CDR3 sequence is 16 residues long. V shed 4 bases and J 4 bases; nucleotides not matched to a gene: 11. CDR1 MNHEY and CDR2 SVGEGT come from the germline V gene. CDR3 sequence: CASSWDREGPGYEQYF. CDR3 nucleotides: TGTGCCAGCAGTTGGGACAGGGAGGGACCTGGATACGAGCAGTACTTC.

There are many counts of this clonotype. The gene calls are TRBV5-6 and TRBJ1-5, with D possibly TRBD1 on 5 matching bases. Germline V gene lookup returns CDR1 SGHDT and CDR2 YYEEEE. There are 15 residues in the CDR3. V lost 2 bases and J 6 bases, leaving 15 bases between the germline ends. CDR3: CASSFGSGTAQPQHF. CDR3 bases: TGTGCCAGCAGCTTTGGGTCAGGGACGGCTCAGCCCCAGCATTTT. The variable domain in full, completed from reference TRBV5-6 and TRBJ1-5, reads DAGVTQSPTHLIKTRGQQVTLRCSPKSGHDTVSWYQQALGQGPQFIFQYYEEEERQRGNFPDRFSGHQFPNYSSELNVNALLLGDSALYLCASSFGSGTAQPQHFGDGTRLSIL.

The chain has TRBV7-9 and TRBJ2-7; no firm D call. The CDR3 is 13 amino acids. Per the germline V gene, CDR1 is SEHNR and CDR2 is FQNEAQ (reference sequence). Trimming took 4 bases from V and 3 from J, leaving 10 bases between them. CDR3 sequence (DNA): TGTGCCAGCAGCTCAGAAGGGAACTACGAGCAGTACTTC. Protein sequence: CASSSEGNYEQYF. The full variable domain, in which reference TRBV7-9 and TRBJ2-7 provide the parts outside the CDR3, is DTGVSQNPRHKITKRGQNVTFRCDPISEHNRLYWYRQTLGQGPEFLTYFQNEAQLEKSRLLSDRFSAERPKGSFSTLEIQRTEQGDSAMYLCASSSEGNYEQYFGPGTRLTVT.

V is TRBV2 and J is TRBJ2-1; possible D gene TRBD2, 5 bases. The V gene lost 7 bases and the J gene lost 7 bases, with 14 bases spanning the gap. The germline CDR1 and CDR2 sequences are SNHLY and FYNNEI. The length of the CDR3 is 13 residues. For the CDR3, the DNA is TGTGCCAGCATGGTGGGAGAGCGAAATGAGCAGTTCTTC. This gives the protein CASMVGERNEQFF. Filled out from reference TRBV2 and TRBJ2-1, the complete variable domain reads EPEVTQTPSHQVTQMGQEVILRCVPISNHLYFYWYRQILGQKVEFLVSFYNNEISEKSEIFDDQFSVERPDGSNFTLKIRSTKLEDSAMYFCASMVGERNEQFFGPGTRLTVL.

The chain is built from TRBV6-2 or TRBV6-3 and TRBJ1-3; possible D gene TRBD1, 6 bases. Germline-derived CDR1 and CDR2 are MNHEY and SVGEGT. This CDR3 has 15 amino acids. Trimming took 2 bases from V and 2 from J, leaving 10 bases between them. The CDR3 coding sequence is TGTGCCAGCAGTTACATGGGGGGCACTGGAAACACCATATATTTT. This sequence encodes CASSYMGGTGNTIYF.

The rearrangement joins TRBV19 to TRBJ1-2; D perhaps matches TRBD1 (5 bases). CDR1 is LNHDA, CDR2 SQIVND, per germline (reference sequence). V lost 2 bases to trimming and J lost 7 bases, with 14 bases between them. This CDR3 comprises 14 residues. DNA for the CDR3: TGTGCCAGTAGTATATGGGGGAGGCAAGCTGGCTACACCTTC. Encoded protein: CASSIWGRQAGYTF.

The chain employs TRBV2 and TRBJ2-3; maybe TRBD2 (5 bases). CDR3 length equals 13 residues. CDR1 SNHLY and CDR2 FYNNEI come from the germline V gene. Between the trimmed V and J ends, which lost 5 bases and 2 bases, there was a span of 8 bases. The CDR3 region has the DNA TGTGCCAGCAGTCGGACTTACACAGATACGCAGTATTTT. Translation gives CASSRTYTDTQYF.

The chain has TRBV20-1 and TRBJ1-1, with 7 bases aligning to TRBD1. The V gene end was trimmed by 4 bases and the J gene end by 7 bases; junction bases not matched to a gene: 3. Germline assignment: CDR1 DFQATT and CDR2 SNEGSKA (reference sequence). The CDR3 consists of 11 residues. CDR3 sequence: CSAKGQNEAFF. DNA of the CDR3: TGCAGTGCTAAGGGACAGAATGAAGCTTTCTTT.

In the case of this clonotype: Relative to the germline gene, one junction end is altered; a read error may explain this. The rearrangement links TRBV5-1 to TRBJ1-6; TRBD1 matches at 7 bases. The CDR3 has 15 amino acids. From germline, CDR1 is SGHRS and CDR2 YFSETQ. The CDR3 sequence is CASSLLTGVGSPLHF. CDR3 coding DNA: TGTGCCAGCAGCCTCTTAACAGGGGTTGGTTCACCCCTCCACTTT. The complete variable domain, with remaining parts taken from reference TRBV5-1 and TRBJ1-6, reads KAGVTQTPRYLIKTRGQQVTLSCSPISGHRSVSWYQQTPGQGLQFLFEYFSETQRNKGNFPGRFSGRQFSNSRSEMNVSTLELGDSALYLCASSLLTGVGSPLHFGNGTRLTVT.